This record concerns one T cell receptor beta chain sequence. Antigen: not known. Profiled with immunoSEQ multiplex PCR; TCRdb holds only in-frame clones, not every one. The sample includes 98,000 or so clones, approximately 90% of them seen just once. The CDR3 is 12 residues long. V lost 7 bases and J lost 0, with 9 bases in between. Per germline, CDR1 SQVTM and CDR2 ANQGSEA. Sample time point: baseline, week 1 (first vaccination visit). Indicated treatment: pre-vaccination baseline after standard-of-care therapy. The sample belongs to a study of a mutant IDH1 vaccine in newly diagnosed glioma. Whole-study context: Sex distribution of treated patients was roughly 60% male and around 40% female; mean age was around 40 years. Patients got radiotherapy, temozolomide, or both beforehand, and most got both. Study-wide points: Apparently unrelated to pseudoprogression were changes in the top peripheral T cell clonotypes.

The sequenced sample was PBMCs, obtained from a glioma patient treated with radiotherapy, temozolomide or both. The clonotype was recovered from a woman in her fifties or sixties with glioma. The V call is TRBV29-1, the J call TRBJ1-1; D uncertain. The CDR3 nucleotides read TGCAGCGGCTACACAGTGAACACTGAAGCTTTCTTT. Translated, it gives CSGYTVNTEAFF.